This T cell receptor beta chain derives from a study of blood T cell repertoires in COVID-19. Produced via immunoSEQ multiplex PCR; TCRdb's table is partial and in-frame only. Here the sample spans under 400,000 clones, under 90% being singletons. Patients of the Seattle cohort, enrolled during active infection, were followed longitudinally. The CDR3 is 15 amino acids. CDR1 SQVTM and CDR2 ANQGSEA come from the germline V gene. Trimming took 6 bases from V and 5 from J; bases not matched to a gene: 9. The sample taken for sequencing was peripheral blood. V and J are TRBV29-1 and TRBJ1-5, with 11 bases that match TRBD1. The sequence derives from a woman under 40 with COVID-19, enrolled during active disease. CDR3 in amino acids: CSVRTGGASDQPQHF. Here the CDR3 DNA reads TGCAGCGTGAGGACAGGGGGCGCTTCCGATCAGCCCCAGCATTTT.